These 13 T cell receptor beta chains were all obtained from the same sample, sequenced in a study of shared clonotypes between healthy human individuals. Produced via immunoSEQ multiplex PCR; TCRdb's table is partial and in-frame only. The data hold over 2 million clones, with around 93% observed a single time. The material sequenced was naive CD4+ T cells from PBMCs. Subset noted: CD45RA+ positively selected. These receptors all come from a man younger than 30 in good health. Some clones in this sample may be carry-over from other donors' samples.

This clone has a single count. The chain is built from TRBV27 and TRBJ1-5; D might be TRBD1 (6 bases). The germline V gene has CDR1 MNHEY and CDR2 SMNVEV (reference sequence). This CDR3 has 13 amino acids. Trimming took off 6 bases at V and 7 bases at J, with 13 bases between the two ends. CDR3 sequence (DNA): TGTGCCAGCAGCTCAGGGGTGGGGCAGCCCCAGCATTTT. Its translation: CASSSGVGQPQHF.

The chain uses TRBV7-6 and TRBJ1-5; TRBD1 agrees at 7 bases. The ends lost 5 bases at V and 4 bases at J; junction bases unmatched: 2. CDR1 is SGHVS and CDR2 is FNYEAQ in the germline V gene. The CDR3 consists of 13 residues. Written as DNA, the CDR3 is TGTGCCAGCAGCGTGGGACAGAATCAGCCCCAGCATTTT. It yields the protein CASSVGQNQPQHF.

This chain links TRBV2 with TRBJ2-5; D is possibly TRBD1 (5 bases). This CDR3 has 16 amino acids. V shed 0 bases and J shed 2 bases, with 13 bases lying between them. Germline CDR1 SNHLY, CDR2 FYNNEI. The chain's CDR3 is CASSEALQGPQETQYF. CDR3 DNA: TGTGCCAGCAGTGAAGCGCTTCAGGGCCCACAAGAGACCCAGTACTTC.

The rearrangement uses TRBV6-6 and TRBJ1-1; D uncertain. This CDR3 has 13 amino acids. The germline V and J ends were trimmed by 6 bases and 1 base, with 9 bases remaining between them. In germline, CDR1 is MNHNY, CDR2 SVGAGI (reference sequence). The DNA for the CDR3 is TGTGCCAGCAGGGGTGCTAAGAACACTGAAGCTTTCTTT. Translating gives CASRGAKNTEAFF.

This clone has a single count. The chain recombines TRBV5-4 with TRBJ1-2; TRBD1 matches at 8 bases. Germline assignment: CDR1 SGHNT and CDR2 YYREEE (reference sequence). The CDR3 has 14 amino acids. V trimming: 4 bases; J trimming: 2 bases; junction bases outside the gene matches: 4. The CDR3 DNA follows: TGTGCCAGCAGCCGGGACAGGAGAAACTATGGCTACACCTTC. It codes for CASSRDRRNYGYTF. Drawing the rest from reference TRBV5-4 and TRBJ1-2, the complete variable domain is ETGVTQSPTHLIKTRGQQVTLRCSSQSGHNTVSWYQQALGQGPQFIFQYYREEENGRGNFPPRFSGLQFPNYSSELNVNALELDDSALYLCASSRDRRNYGYTFGSGTRLTVV.

Regarding this clone: This specimen includes other DNA sequences encoding the same CDR3. The V and J genes are TRBV7-3 and TRBJ1-1; D is perhaps TRBD1 (5 bases). Trimming pared 3 bases from V and 1 base from J, leaving 9 bases between. Germline CDR1 and CDR2: SGHTA and FQGTGA. The CDR3 totals 14 residues. The CDR3 loop reads CASSFSGGNTEAFF. In DNA, the CDR3 is TGTGCCAGCAGCTTTTCGGGGGGGAACACTGAAGCTTTCTTT.

The chain uses TRBV28 and TRBJ2-7, with a tentative D call TRBD2 (7 bases). Trimming pared 6 bases from V and 0 bases from J, leaving 12 bases between. Germline V gene data show CDR1 as MDHEN and CDR2 as SYDVKM. The CDR3 has 14 amino acids. In DNA, the CDR3 is TGTGCCAGCAGAGGGGGGGTCCTCTCCTACGAGCAGTACTTC. Its protein product is CASRGGVLSYEQYF. The full variable domain, in which reference TRBV28 and TRBJ2-7 provide the parts outside the CDR3, is DVKVTQSSRYLVKRTGEKVFLECVQDMDHENMFWYRQDPGLGLRLIYFSYDVKMKEKGDIPEGYSVSREKKERFSLILESASTNQTSMYLCASRGGVLSYEQYFGPGTRLTVT.

The CDR3 DNA reads as TGTGCCAGCAGCTTCACCGGGACAGGGGAGCAGTTCTTC. This translates into CASSFTGTGEQFF. The V gene is TRBV7-9, the J gene TRBJ2-1, with 9 bases that match TRBD1. V was pared by 3 bases and J by 10 bases, with 4 bases of the junction left unmatched. The CDR3 is 13 amino acids. CDR1 and CDR2 from the germline V gene are SEHNR and FQNEAQ (reference sequence).

This chain uses TRBV30 with TRBJ2-7; 7 nucleotides match TRBD2. Germline V gene data show CDR1 as GTSNPN and CDR2 as SVGIG (reference sequence). CDR3 length: 14 amino acids. J gave up 2 bases and V 3 bases, and 7 bases lay outside the gene matches. CDR3 sequence: CAWRRAGATYEQYF. CDR3 sequence (DNA): TGTGCCTGGAGACGGGCGGGAGCGACCTACGAGCAGTACTTC.

The rearrangement links TRBV4-2 to TRBJ2-2; 11 nucleotides agree with TRBD2. The CDR3 loop spans 17 amino acids. V shed 3 bases and J 4 bases; nucleotides not matched to a gene: 7. Germline V CDR1 and CDR2: LGHNA, YNFKEQ. The CDR3 sequence is CASSQYTSGRSTGELFF. As DNA, the CDR3 is TGTGCCAGCAGCCAGTACACTAGCGGGAGAAGCACCGGGGAGCTGTTTTTT.

The chain joins TRBV6-5 to TRBJ2-7; 9 bases are shared with TRBD1. The CDR3 is 14 residues long. V gave up 7 bases and J gave up 1 base; unmatched junction bases: 5. CDR1 and CDR2 from the germline V gene are MNHEY and SVGAGI. The CDR3 sequence is CASTPGTGSYEQYF. The CDR3 nucleotides are TGTGCCAGCACCCCCGGGACAGGGTCCTACGAGCAGTACTTC.

The chain joins TRBV5-1 to TRBJ2-3; D uncertain. The CDR3 spans 14 residues. CDR1 and CDR2 from the germline V gene are SGHRS and YFSETQ. With 1 base removed from V and 4 bases from J, the gap between germline ends came to 10 bases. CDR3 sequence: CASSLKQISDTQYF. As DNA, the CDR3 is TGCGCCAGCAGCTTGAAACAGATCTCAGATACGCAGTATTTT.

The chain joins TRBV5-1 to TRBJ2-1, with 16 bases lining up with TRBD2. J was trimmed by 8 bases and V by 3 bases; bases with no gene match: 8. From germline, CDR1 is SGHRS and CDR2 YFSETQ. CDR3 size: 17 residues. The CDR3 sequence is CASSSGTSGRAGDEQFF. In nucleotides, the CDR3 is TGCGCCAGCAGCTCCGGGACTAGCGGGAGGGCCGGCGATGAGCAGTTCTTC.